Following are 30 T cell receptor beta chains from one sample sequenced in a study of cytomegalovirus exposure and HLA in healthy donors. Profiling relied on immunoSEQ multiplex PCR, and the TCRdb table lists in-frame clones only, not all of them. The sample has 130,000 or so clones; about nine tenths are singletons. Material: PBMCs. The receptors here all came from a young man in good health and CMV-seronegative.

The chain carries TRBV6-5 and TRBJ1-1; D not certain. Germline CDR1 reads MNHEY; CDR2 reads SVGAGI. The V gene lost 4 bases and the J gene lost 0 bases, with 6 bases spanning the gap. There are 13 residues in the CDR3. The CDR3 loop reads CASSFLLNTEAFF. The CDR3 region has the DNA TGTGCCAGCAGTTTTCTTTTGAACACTGAAGCTTTCTTT.

Concerning this clone itself: Other nucleotide sequences from this sample produce the same CDR3. The J gene is TRBJ2-1, the V gene TRBV7-2; D is uncertain. CDR1 SGHTA and CDR2 FQGNSA come from the germline V gene. The CDR3 spans 11 residues. Trimming pared 7 bases from V and 4 bases from J, leaving 5 bases between. The CDR3 spells CASTPYNEQFF. CDR3 DNA: TGTGCCAGCACCCCGTACAATGAGCAGTTCTTC.

This clone has only a few counts. This sequence joins TRBV19 and TRBJ1-5; maybe TRBD1 (5 bases). Germline V CDR1 and CDR2: LNHDA, SQIVND (reference sequence). This CDR3 has 15 residues. V lost 1 base to trimming and J lost 7 bases, with 14 bases between them. The CDR3 sequence is CASSIVVTGVQPQHF. The CDR3, as DNA: TGTGCCAGTAGTATAGTGGTCACGGGGGTGCAGCCCCAGCATTTT.

The rearrangement uses TRBV6-1 and TRBJ1-1, with D possibly being TRBD1 (5 bases). CDR3 size: 13 residues. The germline CDR1 and CDR2 sequences are MNHNS and SASEGT. The V and J ends lost 4 bases and 4 bases respectively, with 10 bases between them. CDR3 residues: CASSVRGGTEAFF. The CDR3 DNA is TGTGCCAGCAGTGTAAGGGGTGGCACTGAAGCTTTCTTT.

The V call is TRBV6-5, the J call TRBJ2-7; perhaps TRBD1 as D (5 bases). V lost 0 bases to trimming and J lost 0 bases, with 9 bases between them. The V gene's germline CDR1 is MNHEY and CDR2 SVGAGI. The CDR3 has 15 residues. In DNA, the CDR3 is TGTGCCAGCAGTTACTCGATCACAGGCTCCTACGAGCAGTACTTC. It is translated as CASSYSITGSYEQYF.

The V gene is TRBV6-5, the J gene TRBJ1-6; no reliable D call. Trimming cost V 6 bases and J 6 bases, with 15 bases left between them. CDR3 length equals 15 residues. From germline, CDR1 is MNHEY and CDR2 SVGAGI. The CDR3 reads CASRLEANSNSPLHF. CDR3 nucleotide sequence: TGTGCCAGCAGGCTCGAGGCAAATAGTAATTCACCCCTCCACTTT.

This chain joins TRBV7-8 and TRBJ2-5, with TRBD2 identical over 9 bases. V gave up 5 bases and J gave up 1 base; unmatched junction bases: 14. Germline CDR1 and CDR2: SGHVS and FQNEAQ. This CDR3 contains 18 residues. CDR3 bases: TGTGCCAGCAGCATCCCCCGAGGGACTAGCAGCTTCCAAGAGACCCAGTACTTC. As protein: CASSIPRGTSSFQETQYF.

The chain couples TRBV6-5 to TRBJ1-6; 8 positions agree with TRBD1. This CDR3 is built from 15 residues. CDR1 is MNHEY, CDR2 SVGAGI, per germline. After removal of 2 bases from V and 9 bases from J, the junction contained 6 bases not matched to a gene. CDR3 sequence: CASSYHGQGLSPLHF. DNA of the CDR3: TGTGCCAGCAGTTACCATGGACAGGGTCTTTCACCCCTCCACTTT.

V usage is TRBV7-9 and J usage is TRBJ2-2; D call uncertain. CDR3 length: 16 residues. CDR1 and CDR2 (germline): SEHNR, FQNEAQ (reference sequence). The V end was cut by 5 bases, the J end by 0 bases, with 13 bases between. The CDR3 spells CASSKPKEPNTGELFF. CDR3 sequence (DNA): TGTGCCAGCAGCAAACCAAAGGAGCCGAACACCGGGGAGCTGTTTTTT.

The gene calls are TRBV7-8 and TRBJ1-5, with 7 bases matching TRBD1. Germline lookup yields CDR1 SGHVS and CDR2 FQNEAQ. The CDR3 length is 14 residues. Unmatched junction bases numbered 3, after V lost 3 bases and J lost 4 bases. CDR3 DNA: TGTGCCAGCAGCTTGGGACAGCAAAATCAGCCCCAGCATTTT. Its protein product is CASSLGQQNQPQHF.

The chain has TRBV6-5 and TRBJ1-2; tentatively, D is TRBD1 (5 bases). Trimming took 7 bases from V and 1 from J, leaving 10 bases between them. CDR1 MNHEY and CDR2 SVGAGI come from the germline V gene. This CDR3 comprises 13 residues. The DNA of the CDR3 is TGTGCCAGCAAGGAGGGGAGTAACTATGGCTACACCTTC. This gives the protein CASKEGSNYGYTF.

This chain connects TRBV4-1 to TRBJ1-5; 8 nucleotides align to TRBD1. The CDR3 has 18 amino acids. CDR1 is MGHRA and CDR2 is YSYEKL in the germline V gene. Trimming cost V 0 bases and J 0 bases; bases outside gene matches: 7. CDR3 amino acids: CASSQDPGQALSNQPQHF. The CDR3 nucleotides are TGCGCCAGCAGCCAAGATCCGGGACAGGCACTTAGCAATCAGCCCCAGCATTTT.

The chain couples TRBV19 to TRBJ1-4, with D hard to call. This CDR3 is 14 amino acids long. V was shortened by 3 bases and J by 3 bases, with 8 bases between the two germline ends. Germline assignment: CDR1 LNHDA and CDR2 SQIVND (reference sequence). CDR3 region: CASSMAGANEKLFF. CDR3 in DNA: TGTGCCAGTAGTATGGCGGGAGCTAATGAAAAACTGTTTTTT.

The V call is TRBV4-3, the J call TRBJ1-6; 9 nucleotides match TRBD1. Germline V gene lookup returns CDR1 LGHNA and CDR2 YSLEER. The CDR3 covers 15 residues. The J segment lost 7 bases and the V segment lost 3 bases, leaving 4 bases of the junction unmatched. The CDR3 DNA follows: TGCGCCAGCAGCCAGGGGACAGGGAGAAATTCACCCCTCCACTTT. Its protein product is CASSQGTGRNSPLHF.

The chain couples TRBV7-9 to TRBJ2-5, with 7 bases fitting TRBD2. CDR3 length: 15 residues. Trimming removed 2 bases from V and 3 bases from J; junction bases left unmatched: 6. From germline, CDR1 is SEHNR and CDR2 FQNEAQ (reference sequence). The CDR3 protein is CASSLITSVKETQYF. The CDR3 coding sequence is TGTGCCAGCAGCTTAATAACTAGCGTGAAAGAGACCCAGTACTTC.

CDR3 nucleotide sequence: TGTGCCAGCACCTACTCAACGGTACTTACGTACGAGCAGTACTTC. Translated: CASTYSTVLTYEQYF. The J gene is TRBJ2-7, the V gene TRBV21-1; TRBD2 is taken as the D call from the table, unchecked against the DNA. TRBV21-1 is annotated as a pseudogene. CDR3 length equals 15 residues.

A few counts support this clone. Distinct nucleotide sequences in the sample also encode this CDR3. The V and J genes are TRBV5-1 and TRBJ1-2; no clear D gene. V lost 0 bases to trimming and J lost 2 bases, with 5 bases between them. The germline V gene has CDR1 SGHRS and CDR2 YFSETQ. The CDR3 is 13 residues long. CDR3 in DNA: TGCGCCAGCAGCTTGGACACCAACTATGGCTACACCTTC. Translation: CASSLDTNYGYTF.

This clone was picked up one time. The chain links TRBV28 to TRBJ2-3; 7 nucleotides agree with TRBD2. This CDR3 spans 15 amino acids. Germline CDR1 and CDR2: MDHEN and SYDVKM. V shed 5 bases, J shed 2 bases, and the junction held 7 bases outside the gene matches. DNA for the CDR3: TGTGCCAGCAGTGGCGTGCGGGGGTACACAGATACGCAGTATTTT. Residues: CASSGVRGYTDTQYF.

V usage is TRBV11-1 and J usage is TRBJ2-5; the D gene is possibly TRBD1 (5 bases). The CDR3 length is 13 residues. V gave up 8 bases and J gave up 0 bases, with 10 bases separating them. Germline CDR1 SGHAT, CDR2 FQDESV (reference sequence). DNA of the CDR3: TGTGCCAGCTCGAAAGGGGACCAAGAGACCCAGTACTTC. Translated, it gives CASSKGDQETQYF. Supplemented by reference TRBV11-1 and TRBJ2-5, the full variable domain reads EAEVAQSPRYKITEKSQAVAFWCDPISGHATLYWYRQILGQGPELLVQFQDESVVDDSQLPKDRFSAERLKGVDSTLKIQPAELGDSAMYLCASSKGDQETQYFGPGTRLLVL.

This chain's CDR3 is CASRRMTGVSDNEQFF. The CDR3 DNA is TGTGCCAGCAGACGCATGACAGGGGTTAGCGACAATGAGCAGTTCTTC. The chain recombines TRBV2 with TRBJ2-1; 8 nucleotides agree with TRBD1. V lost 6 bases to trimming and J lost 5 bases; unmatched junction nucleotides: 12. This CDR3 is built from 16 residues. The germline V gene encodes CDR1 SNHLY and CDR2 FYNNEI.

The genes are TRBV2 and TRBJ1-5; D is unresolved. With 6 bases removed from V and 8 bases from J, the gap between germline ends came to 11 bases. CDR3 length: 12 residues. CDR1 is SNHLY and CDR2 is FYNNEI in the germline V gene. CDR3 nucleotides: TGTGCCAGCAGCGAGTCAGGCGAGCCCCAGCATTTT. Amino acids: CASSESGEPQHF.

The chain joins TRBV7-2 to TRBJ1-5; maybe TRBD1 (6 bases). The V and J ends lost 2 bases and 2 bases respectively, with 7 bases between them. The CDR3 is made up of 14 amino acids. Looked up from germline, CDR1 is SGHTA and CDR2 is FQGNSA. CDR3 residues: CASSLSGGNQPQHF. CDR3 DNA sequence: TGTGCCAGCAGCTTATCAGGGGGCAATCAGCCCCAGCATTTT.

The V call is TRBV19, the J call TRBJ1-1, with D hard to call. V was shortened by 7 bases and J by 1 base, with 13 bases between the two germline ends. This CDR3 comprises 14 residues. Germline V gene lookup returns CDR1 LNHDA and CDR2 SQIVND (reference sequence). The CDR3: CASMRVEGNTEAFF. CDR3 sequence (DNA): TGTGCCAGTATGAGGGTAGAGGGGAACACTGAAGCTTTCTTT. The complete variable domain, with remaining parts taken from reference TRBV19 and TRBJ1-1, reads DGGITQSPKYLFRKEGQNVTLSCEQNLNHDAMYWYRQDPGQGLRLIYYSQIVNDFQKGDIAEGYSVSREKKESFPLTVTSAQKNPTAFYLCASMRVEGNTEAFFGQGTRLTVV.

J is TRBJ2-7 and V is TRBV6-1; 7 positions match TRBD2. V trimming: 4 bases; J trimming: 0 bases; junction bases outside the gene matches: 12. CDR3 length equals 17 residues. The germline V gene has CDR1 MNHNS and CDR2 SASEGT. The CDR3 sequence: CASSATPSGTNSYEQYF. In DNA form, the CDR3 reads TGTGCCAGCAGTGCAACCCCTAGCGGTACAAACTCCTACGAGCAGTACTTC.

V and J are TRBV25-1 and TRBJ1-1; D is undetermined. In germline, CDR1 is MGHDK, CDR2 SYGVNS. Trimming removed 1 base at V and 10 bases at J, with 7 bases between. The CDR3 is 11 residues long. CDR3 sequence: CASSESGGAFF. Here the CDR3 DNA reads TGTGCCAGCAGTGAATCCGGAGGAGCTTTCTTT.

The chain combines TRBV21-1 with TRBJ1-4; the table assigns TRBD1, which was not confirmed against the DNA. TRBV21-1 is classified as a pseudogene. The CDR3 spans 14 residues. CDR3 in amino acids: CASGLGRGTEKLFF. CDR3 in DNA: TGTGCCAGTGGGTTGGGCAGGGGGACTGAAAAACTGTTTTTT.

V gene TRBV6-6 combines with J gene TRBJ1-5, with 10 bases identical to TRBD1. J lost 2 bases, V lost 7 bases, and 8 bases had no gene match. CDR1 and CDR2 from the germline V gene are MNHNY and SVGAGI (reference sequence). This CDR3 region has 16 residues. In nucleotides, the CDR3 is TGTGCCAGCACCGCAACCGGGACAGGGGGCAATCAGCCCCAGCATTTT. Translated, it gives CASTATGTGGNQPQHF.

This rearrangement joins TRBV11-2 to TRBJ2-5; TRBD1 agrees at 7 bases. Germline V gene lookup returns CDR1 SGHAT and CDR2 FQNNGV. The CDR3 length is 13 residues. After removal of 11 bases from V and 3 bases from J, the junction contained 9 bases not matched to a gene. CDR3 nucleotide sequence: TGTGCCGGGTCGGGACAGTTGGAAGAGACCCAGTACTTC. This gives the protein CAGSGQLEETQYF.

This chain joins TRBV7-2 and TRBJ2-2, with D possibly being TRBD2 (5 bases). V dropped 0 bases and J dropped 4 bases, with 9 bases sitting between them. The CDR3 contains 15 residues. CDR1 and CDR2 (germline): SGHTA, FQGNSA. The CDR3 spells CASSLAYGVTGELFF. The CDR3 region has the DNA TGTGCCAGCAGCTTAGCGTACGGGGTCACCGGGGAGCTGTTTTTT.

This clone was recorded once. This specimen includes other DNA sequences encoding the same CDR3. V and J are TRBV6-5 and TRBJ1-2; 8 nucleotides align to TRBD1. CDR1 is MNHEY and CDR2 is SVGAGI in the germline V gene. CDR3 length: 16 residues. V lost 0 bases, J lost 4 bases, and 7 bases stayed unmatched. CDR3 loop: CASSYSRTGGGYGYTF. The CDR3 coding sequence is TGTGCCAGCAGTTACTCGAGAACAGGGGGGGGCTATGGCTACACCTTC.